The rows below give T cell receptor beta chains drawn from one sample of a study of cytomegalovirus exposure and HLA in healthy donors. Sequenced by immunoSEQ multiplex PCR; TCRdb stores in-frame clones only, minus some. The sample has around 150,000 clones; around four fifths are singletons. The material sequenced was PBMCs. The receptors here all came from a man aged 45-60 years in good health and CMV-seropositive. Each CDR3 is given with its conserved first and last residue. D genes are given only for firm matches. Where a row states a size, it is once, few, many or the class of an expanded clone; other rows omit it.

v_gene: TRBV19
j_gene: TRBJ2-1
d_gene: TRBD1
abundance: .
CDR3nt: TGTGCCAGTAGTGTTCCCGGGACAGGAACCTACAATGAGCAGTTCTTC
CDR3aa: CASSVPGTGTYNEQFF

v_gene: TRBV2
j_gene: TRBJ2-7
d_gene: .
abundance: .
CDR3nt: TGTGCCAGCAGTGGGCAGGGAGGCTACGAGCAGTACTTC
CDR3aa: CASSGQGGYEQYF

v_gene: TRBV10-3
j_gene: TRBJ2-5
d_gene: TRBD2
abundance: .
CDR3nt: TGTGCCATCAGTGAGTCGGTTGCGGGGGACGAGACCCAGTACTTC
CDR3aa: CAISESVAGDETQYF

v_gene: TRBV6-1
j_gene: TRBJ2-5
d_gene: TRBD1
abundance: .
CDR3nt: TGTGCCCACTCAGGGGGTGGTGGTGAGACCCAGTACTTC
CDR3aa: CAHSGGGGETQYF

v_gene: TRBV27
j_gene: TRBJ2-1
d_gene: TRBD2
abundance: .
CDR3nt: TGTGCCAGCAGTTCCCACCTGACTAGCGGGACGTGGAATGAGCAGTTCTTC
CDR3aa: CASSSHLTSGTWNEQFF

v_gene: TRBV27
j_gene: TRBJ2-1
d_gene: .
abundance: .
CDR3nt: TGTGCCAGCAGTCGCTACAATGAGCAGTTCTTC
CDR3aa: CASSRYNEQFF

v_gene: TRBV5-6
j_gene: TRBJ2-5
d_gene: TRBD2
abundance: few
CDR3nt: TGTGCCAGCACCCCCAGCGGGGGTATAGGGGAGACCCAGTACTTC
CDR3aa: CASTPSGGIGETQYF

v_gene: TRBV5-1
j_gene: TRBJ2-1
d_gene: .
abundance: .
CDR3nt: TGCGCCAGCAGCTTGGAACTAGCTGCCACCTACAATGAGCAGTTCTTC
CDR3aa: CASSLELAATYNEQFF

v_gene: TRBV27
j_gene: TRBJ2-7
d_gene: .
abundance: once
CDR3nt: TGTGCCAGCAGTTTGGCTGCGGTGGCCTACGAGCAGTACTTC
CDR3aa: CASSLAAVAYEQYF

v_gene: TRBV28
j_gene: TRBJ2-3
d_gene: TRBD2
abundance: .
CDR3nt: TGTGCCAGCAGTCTGCTTGAGCGGGGGGGCCCAGATACGCAGTATTTT
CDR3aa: CASSLLERGGPDTQYF

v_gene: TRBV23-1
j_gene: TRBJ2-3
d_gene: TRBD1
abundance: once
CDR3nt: TGCGCCAGCAGTCAAGGGGACAGGGAAATCACAGATACGCAGTATTTT
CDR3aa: CASSQGDREITDTQYF

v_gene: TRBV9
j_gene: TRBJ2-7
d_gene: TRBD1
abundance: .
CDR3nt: TGTGCCAGCAGCGTAGAGACAGGGGACTACGAGCAGTACTTC
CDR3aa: CASSVETGDYEQYF

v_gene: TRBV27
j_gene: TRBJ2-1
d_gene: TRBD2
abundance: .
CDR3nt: TGTGCCAGCAGTTTCCTCATAGCGGGAGGCCACCAGAGCTCCTACAATGAGCAGTTCTTC
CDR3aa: CASSFLIAGGHQSSYNEQFF

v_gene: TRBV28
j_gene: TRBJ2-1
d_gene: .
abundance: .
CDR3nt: TGTGCCAGCCAGGGTTGGAATGAGCAGTTCTTC
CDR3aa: CASQGWNEQFF

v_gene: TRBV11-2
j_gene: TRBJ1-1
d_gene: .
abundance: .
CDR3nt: TGTGCCAGCAGCTTAGATTCAGGGGCACTCAACACTGAAGCTTTCTTT
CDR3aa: CASSLDSGALNTEAFF

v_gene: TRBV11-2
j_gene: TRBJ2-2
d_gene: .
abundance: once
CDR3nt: TGTGCCAGCAGCTTAGTAACCGGGGAGCTGTTTTTT
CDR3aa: CASSLVTGELFF

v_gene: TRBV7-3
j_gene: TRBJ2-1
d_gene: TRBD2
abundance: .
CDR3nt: TGTGCCAGCAGCTTACTGACGGGGGGGTTTAGAAGTGATGAGCAGTTCTTC
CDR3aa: CASSLLTGGFRSDEQFF

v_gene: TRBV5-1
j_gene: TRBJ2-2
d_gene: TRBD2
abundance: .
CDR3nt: TGCGCCAGCAGCTTGTCGGCTAGCGGGGCTAACACCGGGGAGCTGTTTTTT
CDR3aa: CASSLSASGANTGELFF

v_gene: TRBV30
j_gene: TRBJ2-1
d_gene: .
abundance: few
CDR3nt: TGTGCCTGGAGCACTAGCCTTGAGCAGTTCTTC
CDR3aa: CAWSTSLEQFF

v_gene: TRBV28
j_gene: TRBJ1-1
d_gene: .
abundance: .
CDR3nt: TGTGCCAGCAGACTATTGAACACTGAAGCTTTCTTT
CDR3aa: CASRLLNTEAFF

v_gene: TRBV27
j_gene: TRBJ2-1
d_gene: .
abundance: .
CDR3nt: TGTGCCAGCGCATCTAGCGTTTCCTACAATGAGCAGTTCTTC
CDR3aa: CASASSVSYNEQFF

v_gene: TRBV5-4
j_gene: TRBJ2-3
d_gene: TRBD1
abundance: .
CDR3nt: TGTGCCAGCAGCCCTCCTGACAGGGCTATCACAGATACGCAGTATTTT
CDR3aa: CASSPPDRAITDTQYF

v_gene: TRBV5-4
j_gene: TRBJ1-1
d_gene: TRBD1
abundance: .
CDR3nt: TGTGCCAGCAGCCACTACAGGGGGAACACTGAAGCTTTCTTT
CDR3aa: CASSHYRGNTEAFF

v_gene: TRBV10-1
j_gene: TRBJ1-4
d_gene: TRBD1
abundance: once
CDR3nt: TGCGCCAGCAGTGAACAGGGGTCTAATGAAAAACTGTTTTTT
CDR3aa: CASSEQGSNEKLFF

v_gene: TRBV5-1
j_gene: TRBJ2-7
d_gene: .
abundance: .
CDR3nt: TGCGCCAGCAGCTTGGCTGCCGGGAGTCATTACGAGCAGTACTTC
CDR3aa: CASSLAAGSHYEQYF

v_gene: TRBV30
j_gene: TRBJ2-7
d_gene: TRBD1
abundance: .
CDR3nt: TGTGCCTGGAGTGTACAGGGGAGCTCCTACGAGCAGTACTTC
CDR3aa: CAWSVQGSSYEQYF

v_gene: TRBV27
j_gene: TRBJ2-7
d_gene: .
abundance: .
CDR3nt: TGTGCCAGCAGTTTATCTGAGGGCCCCTACGAGCAGTACTTC
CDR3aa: CASSLSEGPYEQYF

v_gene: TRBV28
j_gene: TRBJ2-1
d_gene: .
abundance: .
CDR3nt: TGTGCCAGCAACGTCCGGACACTACAATACAATGAGCAGTTCTTC
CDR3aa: CASNVRTLQYNEQFF

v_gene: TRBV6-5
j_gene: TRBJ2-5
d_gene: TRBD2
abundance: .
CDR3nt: TGTGCCAGCGGCGGGGGGGCCGAAGTCGGGACCCAGTACTTC
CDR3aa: CASGGGAEVGTQYF

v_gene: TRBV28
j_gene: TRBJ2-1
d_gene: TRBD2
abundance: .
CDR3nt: TGTGCCAGCAGTTTGGCTAGCGGGGGGGTTAACAATGAGCAGTTCTTC
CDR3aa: CASSLASGGVNNEQFF

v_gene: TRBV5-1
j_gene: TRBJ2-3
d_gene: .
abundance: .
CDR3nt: TGCGCCAGCACCCCAACATCTAGCACAGATACGCAGTATTTT
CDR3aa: CASTPTSSTDTQYF

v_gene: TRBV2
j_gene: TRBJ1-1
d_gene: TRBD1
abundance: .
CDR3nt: TGTGCCAGCAGTGACCCGGACAGGGACACTGAAGCTTTCTTT
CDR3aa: CASSDPDRDTEAFF

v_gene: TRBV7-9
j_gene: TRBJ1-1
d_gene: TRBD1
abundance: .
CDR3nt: TGTGCCAGCAGCTTCTACCGGGACAGGAACACTGAAGCTTTCTTT
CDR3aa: CASSFYRDRNTEAFF

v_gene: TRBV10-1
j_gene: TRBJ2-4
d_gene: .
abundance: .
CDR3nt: TGCGCCAGCAGTTTACTTAACCTAGCCAAAAACATTCAGTACTTC
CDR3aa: CASSLLNLAKNIQYF

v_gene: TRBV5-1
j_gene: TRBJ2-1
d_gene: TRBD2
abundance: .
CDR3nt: TGCGCCAGCAGCCAGAAAGCGGGGGGATACGATGGTGAGCAGTTCTTC
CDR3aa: CASSQKAGGYDGEQFF

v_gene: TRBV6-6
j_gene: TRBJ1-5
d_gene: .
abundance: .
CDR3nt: TGTGCCAGCAGTTTCCCGGGGTTTCAGCCCCAGCATTTT
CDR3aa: CASSFPGFQPQHF